This T cell receptor beta chain was obtained from a study of regulatory T cells in long-lasting Graves disease. General study points: Accuracy was perhaps lowered by the small sample size. Lower TCR diversity was seen in persistent Graves' patients than in newly diagnosed ones.

Arm-PCR with iRepertoire HTBI primers amplified the CDR3 regions for these TCR beta libraries. One entry per CDR3 protein results from TCRdb running MiXCR on the multiplex PCR reads. The sample lists about 450,000 distinct CDR3 sequences, about a sixth occurring once. Time point given: newly diagnosed GD, antithyroid drugs for less than 3 months. The TCR library used RNA extracted from PBMCs. The V end lost 0 bases, the J end lost 0 bases, and 21 bases lay between the germline ends. Germline CDR1 and CDR2: LNHNV and YYDKDF (reference sequence). This CDR3 has 19 amino acids. The table lists this clonotype with a few counts. As yet, its antigen is unknown. The same data also went into a second study, on T cells in Graves' hyperthyroidism and ophthalmopathy. That work adds: Each diagnosis drew on symptoms, thyroxine, TRAb, thyroid ultrasound and orbital computed tomography findings.

The origin of this receptor is a woman in her 30s with Graves disease. The sample was peripheral blood mononuclear cells (PBMCs), taken at new diagnosis, from a patient treated with antithyroid drugs. V gene TRBV15 combines with J gene TRBJ2-7, with D uncertain. The CDR3 reads CATSRDHPLRVMSSYEQYF. CDR3 bases: TGTGCCACCAGCAGAGATCACCCCCTTAGAGTCATGAGCTCCTACGAGCAGTACTTC.